Following are 22 T cell receptor beta chains from one sample sequenced in a study of CD8 T cells in Susac syndrome. RNA, at about 0.45 to 1 ug, was reverse transcribed with random hexamers. Each CDR3 protein is one row after TCRdb ran MiXCR on the immunoSEQ multiplex PCR reads. This table holds a few hundred thousand distinct CDR3 sequences, roughly 93% found once. The sample comprised CD4+ T cells from PBMCs. Source of these receptors: a human donor with multiple sclerosis.

The chain combines TRBV12-5 with TRBJ1-1; 8 bases are shared with TRBD1. Germline V gene lookup returns CDR1 LGHNT and CDR2 FRNRAP. CDR3 length: 13 residues. Germline trimming cut 7 bases from V and 7 bases from J; bases unmatched to any gene: 8. CDR3 amino acids: CASARTGSGEAFF. The CDR3, as DNA: TGTGCTAGTGCCAGGACAGGGTCGGGTGAAGCTTTCTTT.

The chain combines TRBV6-5 with TRBJ2-1; 9 nucleotides agree with TRBD1. V lost 5 bases, J lost 8 bases, and 16 bases stayed unmatched. In germline, CDR1 is MNHEY, CDR2 SVGAGI. The length of the CDR3 is 17 residues. In DNA, the CDR3 is TGTGCCAGCAGTGTACTTACCTCGGGACAGGGAGCGCATGAGCAGTTCTTC. Protein product: CASSVLTSGQGAHEQFF.

Details on this clonotype: The junction departs from the called germline gene at one end, perhaps through a read error. This chain uses TRBV19 with TRBJ2-2, with D uncertain. This CDR3 region has 14 residues. Germline V lookup: CDR1 LNHDA, CDR2 SQIVND (reference sequence). The CDR3: CASIASPNTGELFF. The CDR3 DNA reads as TGTGCCAGTATTGCGAGTCCGAATACCGGGGAGCTGTTTTTT.

This chain uses TRBV3-1 with TRBJ1-1, with D maybe TRBD1 (6 bases). Germline CDR1 and CDR2: LGHDT and YNNKEL (reference sequence). The V and J ends lost 5 bases and 8 bases respectively, with 9 bases between them. The CDR3 has 11 amino acids. The DNA of the CDR3 is TGTGCCAGCAGCGCCACAGGGGAAGCTTTCTTT. This gives the protein CASSATGEAFF.

The rearrangement uses TRBV3-1 and TRBJ1-2; 10 bases are shared with TRBD1. The V and J ends lost 4 bases and 6 bases, in that order; junction bases with no gene match: 5. Germline CDR1 and CDR2: LGHDT and YNNKEL (reference sequence). The CDR3 has 14 amino acids. Here the CDR3 DNA reads TGTGCCAGCAGCCCCGCGGGACAGGGGAATGGCTACACCTTC. It encodes CASSPAGQGNGYTF.

CDR3: CSATTPGQGANQPQHF. CDR3 DNA sequence: TGCAGTGCTACAACCCCGGGACAGGGGGCGAATCAGCCCCAGCATTTT. V usage is TRBV20-1 and J usage is TRBJ1-5; 12 bases map to TRBD1. In germline, CDR1 is DFQATT, CDR2 SNEGSKA (reference sequence). The CDR3 contains 16 residues. J gave up 4 bases and V 4 bases, and 8 bases lay outside the gene matches.

The chain has TRBV29-1 and TRBJ2-5; 13 bases are a match to TRBD2. The germline gives CDR1 SQVTM, CDR2 ANQGSEA. Unmatched junction bases numbered 6, after V lost 6 bases and J lost 2 bases. The length of the CDR3 is 15 residues. In nucleotides, the CDR3 is TGCAGCGTAGGGACTAGCGGGATAATACAAGAGACCCAGTACTTC. Translation gives CSVGTSGIIQETQYF.

The chain links TRBV18 to TRBJ2-7; tentative D call: TRBD2 (5 bases). Germline V gene lookup returns CDR1 KGHSH and CDR2 LQKENI. This CDR3 is built from 16 residues. Trimming shortened V by 2 bases and J by 0 bases, and 14 bases separated the two germline ends. This chain's CDR3 is CASSPVAGLVSYEQYF. CDR3 coding DNA: TGTGCCAGCTCACCAGTTGCCGGACTGGTCTCCTACGAGCAGTACTTC.

The sample holds one count of this clonotype. The V call is TRBV6-1, the J call TRBJ1-5, with 7 bases lining up with TRBD1. Looked up from germline, CDR1 is MNHNS and CDR2 is SASEGT. This CDR3 comprises 16 residues. The junction had 12 bases not matched to a gene; V was cut back by 9 bases and J by 1 base. The CDR3 coding sequence is TGTGCCAGTGGGAGGCCCGGGACAGAAAGCAATCAGCCCCAGCATTTT. As protein: CASGRPGTESNQPQHF.

This chain joins TRBV6-1 and TRBJ2-5; unclear D gene. Trimming shortened V by 3 bases and J by 5 bases, and 7 bases separated the two germline ends. CDR3 length: 12 amino acids. CDR1 MNHNS and CDR2 SASEGT come from the germline V gene. CDR3 nucleotide sequence: TGTGCCAGCAGTGAGCACTGGGAGACCCAGTACTTC. This codes for CASSEHWETQYF.

This chain joins TRBV10-3 and TRBJ1-1, with TRBD1 as a possible D gene (5 bases). With 0 bases removed from V and 10 bases from J, the gap between germline ends came to 12 bases. The CDR3 loop spans 13 amino acids. From germline, CDR1 is ENHRY and CDR2 SYGVKD. CDR3 protein: CAISESLRDGAFF. DNA for the CDR3: TGTGCCATCAGTGAGTCACTTAGGGACGGAGCTTTCTTT.

The J gene is TRBJ2-1, the V gene TRBV29-1; tentative D call: TRBD2 (6 bases). This CDR3 region has 12 residues. Trimming removed 4 bases from V and 5 bases from J, with 9 bases in between. Germline V lookup: CDR1 SQVTM, CDR2 ANQGSEA. In DNA, the CDR3 is TGCAGCGTTGCTAGCGCTGACAATGAGCAGTTCTTC. Translation: CSVASADNEQFF.

The V gene is TRBV3-1, the J gene TRBJ2-1; 11 bases are shared with TRBD2. J gave up 6 bases and V 2 bases, and 9 bases lay outside the gene matches. This CDR3 is built from 17 residues. CDR1 LGHDT and CDR2 YNNKEL come from the germline V gene (reference sequence). The CDR3 protein is CASSQLAGGFPFNEQFF. The CDR3 region has the DNA TGTGCCAGCAGCCAACTAGCGGGGGGCTTCCCATTCAATGAGCAGTTCTTC.

The rearrangement uses TRBV12-3 or TRBV12-4 and TRBJ1-1, with 7 bases fitting TRBD1. The CDR3 totals 14 residues. The junction had 11 bases not matched to a gene; V was cut back by 7 bases and J by 6 bases. CDR3 amino acids: CASTRGQIGSEAFF. The CDR3 DNA reads as TGTGCCAGCACCAGGGGACAGATAGGGTCTGAAGCTTTCTTT.

The rearrangement links TRBV29-1 to TRBJ1-6, with TRBD1 identical over 7 bases. Germline V gene data show CDR1 as SQVTM and CDR2 as ANQGSEA. With V trimmed by 5 bases and J by 10 bases, 5 bases remained unmatched. The CDR3 loop spans 12 amino acids. CDR3 in amino acids: CSVQTGESPLHF. The CDR3 DNA reads TGCAGCGTTCAAACAGGGGAATCACCCCTCCACTTT.

This clonotype appeared a single time. The chain couples TRBV5-4 to TRBJ2-7; 10 positions match TRBD1. CDR3 length equals 15 residues. V shed 4 bases, J shed 6 bases, and the junction held 10 bases outside the gene matches. CDR1 SGHNT and CDR2 YYREEE come from the germline V gene (reference sequence). This CDR3 reads CASSPGTGVSSEQYF. The CDR3 DNA is TGTGCCAGCAGCCCCGGGACAGGGGTGAGCAGCGAGCAGTACTTC.

This clonotype came up once. The genes are TRBV20-1 and TRBJ1-1; D not certain. This CDR3 has 15 amino acids. Germline CDR1 and CDR2: DFQATT and SNEGSKA (reference sequence). V was pared by 1 base and J by 5 bases, with 17 bases between. The CDR3 region is CSARAREILGTEAFF. In nucleotides, the CDR3 is TGCAGTGCTAGAGCCCGAGAGATCCTGGGGACTGAAGCTTTCTTT.

The genes are TRBV7-9 and TRBJ2-7; maybe TRBD2 (7 bases). This CDR3 is built from 15 residues. With 1 base removed from V and 0 bases from J, the gap between germline ends came to 10 bases. CDR1 and CDR2 (germline): SEHNR, FQNEAQ (reference sequence). The CDR3 reads CASSLGGGHSYEQYF. The CDR3 bases are TGTGCCAGCAGCTTAGGGGGGGGGCACTCCTACGAGCAGTACTTC.

The J gene is TRBJ2-5, the V gene TRBV27, with TRBD1 matching 10 bases. CDR3 size: 15 residues. Germline values: CDR1 MNHEY, CDR2 SMNVEV (reference sequence). Losses at the gene ends were 2 bases for V and 5 bases for J; bases not matched to a gene: 5. The DNA for the CDR3 is TGTGCCAGCAGTTTAGACAGGGGGCGCGGGGAGACCCAGTACTTC. Amino acid sequence: CASSLDRGRGETQYF.

The chain uses TRBV5-1 and TRBJ2-2; 7 bases match TRBD2. The CDR3 loop spans 14 amino acids. From germline, CDR1 is SGHRS and CDR2 YFSETQ. V dropped 7 bases and J dropped 0; count of bases not matched to a gene: 3. CDR3 nucleotide sequence: TGCGCCAGCGCTCTAGCGGCGAACACCGGGGAGCTGTTTTTT. Its translation is CASALAANTGELFF.

The chain couples TRBV12-3 or TRBV12-4 to TRBJ2-2; 10 nucleotides agree with TRBD2. The V gene end was trimmed by 1 base and the J gene end by 5 bases; junction bases not matched to a gene: 4. The CDR3 length is 16 residues. The CDR3 region is CASSLGLAGDTGELFF. CDR3 sequence (DNA): TGTGCCAGCAGTTTAGGGCTAGCGGGAGATACCGGGGAGCTGTTTTTT.

This chain links TRBV20-1 with TRBJ2-2; 9 positions agree with TRBD2. Looked up from germline, CDR1 is DFQATT and CDR2 is SNEGSKA (reference sequence). After removal of 3 bases from V and 6 bases from J, the junction contained 8 bases not matched to a gene. The CDR3 length is 15 residues. CDR3: CSASPAGGVPGELFF. CDR3 DNA sequence: TGCAGTGCTAGTCCCGCGGGGGGGGTACCCGGGGAGCTGTTTTTT.